These 30 T cell receptor beta chains share one sample of origin, sequenced in a study of blood T cells in healthy people across ages. Primers used in a second PCR of roughly 6 to 12 cycles were a sample-barcoded 5' primer and a J-beta primer mix. MiXCR, run by TCRdb on the 5' RACE reads, gives a single entry per CDR3 protein. The profile shows around 320,000 distinct CDR3 sequences, 27% of them singletons. Sequences were obtained from blood. The receptor set was obtained from a woman in her 70s in good health.

This clonotype came up a few times. The chain combines TRBV5-5 with TRBJ2-3; the match to TRBD1 covers 7 bases. CDR1 is SGHKS and CDR2 is YYEKEE in the germline V gene (reference sequence). CDR3 size: 15 residues. The junction had 5 bases not matched to a gene; V was cut back by 4 bases and J by 0 bases. CDR3 nucleotides: TGTGCCAGCAGCCAGGGACAGCTCAGCACAGATACGCAGTATTTT. Residues: CASSQGQLSTDTQYF. Based on the CDR3 plus reference TRBV5-5 and TRBJ2-3, the full variable domain is DAGVTQSPTHLIKTRGQQVTLRCSPISGHKSVSWYQQVLGQGPQFIFQYYEKEERGRGNFPDRFSARQFPNYSSELNVNALLLGDSALYLCASSQGQLSTDTQYFGPGTRLTVL.

This clonotype appeared a few times. V and J are TRBV28 and TRBJ1-6; D is undetermined. The V gene's germline CDR1 is MDHEN and CDR2 SYDVKM. Deletions cut 3 bases from V and 5 bases from J, with 17 bases between. The CDR3 totals 17 residues. CDR3 amino acids: CASSFIVRWGNNSPLHF. In nucleotides, the CDR3 is TGTGCCAGCAGTTTTATCGTTCGTTGGGGAAATAATTCACCCCTCCACTTT.

This clonotype turned up a few times. The chain couples TRBV29-1 to TRBJ1-1; D is unresolved. Germline V gene data show CDR1 as SQVTM and CDR2 as ANQGSEA. Trimming took 3 bases from V and 8 from J, leaving 22 bases between them. The CDR3 length is 15 residues. CDR3 bases: TGCAGCGTTGAGCCGGGTGGCGTACCTACCGCGGAAGCTTTCTTT. Its protein is CSVEPGGVPTAEAFF.

The V call is TRBV7-9, the J call TRBJ2-1; TRBD2 might be the D (5 bases). Germline V gene sequence: CDR1 SEHNR, CDR2 FQNEAQ (reference sequence). The CDR3 consists of 15 residues. Between the trimmed V and J ends, which lost 2 bases and 2 bases, there was a span of 10 bases. CDR3 in DNA: TGTGCCAGCAGCTTAAGCGGTAACCCCTACAATGAGCAGTTCTTC. This codes for CASSLSGNPYNEQFF.

This clonotype turned up a few times. CDR3 nucleotides: TGTGCCAGCAGCCAAGATGAGCTCATATCCTACGAGCAGTACTTC. It codes for CASSQDELISYEQYF. The chain has TRBV4-2 and TRBJ2-7; D ambiguous. The CDR3 has 15 amino acids. Germline lookup yields CDR1 LGHNA and CDR2 YNFKEQ. V shed 0 bases and J shed 1 base, with 10 bases lying between them.

The chain carries TRBV12-5 and TRBJ1-2; 7 nucleotides match TRBD1. This CDR3 comprises 13 residues. Germline V CDR1 and CDR2: LGHNT, FRNRAP. The V and J ends lost 7 bases and 4 bases, in that order; junction bases with no gene match: 6. The DNA of the CDR3 is TGTGCTAGTGCCGAGACAGGGAGCTATGGCTACACCTTC. Encoded protein: CASAETGSYGYTF.

This clonotype was counted many times. The chain couples TRBV4-1 to TRBJ2-4; tentatively, D is TRBD2 (6 bases). From germline, CDR1 is MGHRA and CDR2 YSYEKL. The germline V and J ends were trimmed by 1 base and 5 bases, with 12 bases remaining between them. The CDR3 loop spans 15 amino acids. The CDR3 here is CASSQVSGTENIQYF. In DNA, the CDR3 is TGCGCCAGCAGCCAAGTTAGCGGAACTGAAAACATTCAGTACTTC.

This clonotype was seen more than once but under ten times. This chain uses TRBV6-5 with TRBJ2-7; TRBD2 matches 12 bases. Per the germline V gene, CDR1 is MNHEY and CDR2 is SVGAGI. V was pared by 5 bases and J by 2 bases, with 7 bases of the junction left unmatched. This CDR3 is 16 amino acids long. The chain's CDR3 is CASSDLLAGGPYEQYF. The CDR3 bases are TGTGCCAGCAGTGACCTACTAGCGGGAGGCCCCTACGAGCAGTACTTC.

This clonotype has a count of ten or more. The V and J genes are TRBV9 and TRBJ2-3, with D possibly matching TRBD2 (6 bases). This CDR3 contains 16 residues. CDR1 and CDR2 (germline): SGDLS, YYNGEE. V was clipped by 0 bases and J by 0 bases, with 11 bases between them. CDR3 residues: CASSVGGLASTDTQYF. The DNA of the CDR3 is TGTGCCAGCAGCGTAGGGGGACTCGCTAGCACAGATACGCAGTATTTT.

In this sample, this clonotype turned up a few times. CDR3 DNA sequence: TGTGCCAGCGGACCGGGACTAGCGGGATCAGATACGCAGTATTTT. Encoded protein: CASGPGLAGSDTQYF. The chain links TRBV2 to TRBJ2-3; 13 bases map to TRBD2. This CDR3 has 15 residues. Germline assignment: CDR1 SNHLY and CDR2 FYNNEI. Trimming removed 8 bases from V and 4 bases from J; junction bases left unmatched: 6.

This clonotype was counted a few times. The V and J genes are TRBV20-1 and TRBJ2-5, with D possibly matching TRBD2 (6 bases). Germline V gene data show CDR1 as DFQATT and CDR2 as SNEGSKA (reference sequence). The CDR3 covers 13 residues. The ends were cut back, 7 bases at V and 2 bases at J, with 14 bases in the middle. The CDR3 sequence is CSVPGDFQETQYF. As DNA, the CDR3 is TGCAGTGTACCCGGGGACTTTCAAGAGACCCAGTACTTC.

In this sample, this clonotype turned up a few times. The chain combines TRBV7-2 with TRBJ2-5; D unclear. The CDR3 loop spans 13 amino acids. Germline-derived CDR1 and CDR2 are SGHTA and FQGNSA. V was pared by 2 bases and J by 5 bases, with 9 bases between. Written as DNA, the CDR3 is TGTGCCAGCAGCTTAATACAGTTGGAGACCCAGTACTTC. Translation gives CASSLIQLETQYF.

This clonotype occurred a few times. The rearrangement uses TRBV5-1 and TRBJ2-2; D is ambiguous. The germline gives CDR1 SGHRS, CDR2 YFSETQ. The CDR3 spans 15 residues. V was pared by 5 bases and J by 6 bases, with 17 bases between. This CDR3 is CASSSGSSASGELFF. CDR3 nucleotide sequence: TGCGCCAGCAGTTCTGGTTCGAGCGCCTCCGGGGAGCTGTTTTTT.

The chain carries TRBV28 and TRBJ2-5; TRBD1 aligns across 7 bases. V shed 5 bases and J 7 bases; nucleotides not matched to a gene: 7. The CDR3 is 13 amino acids. Germline loops: CDR1 MDHEN, CDR2 SYDVKM. DNA of the CDR3: TGTGCCAGCAGTAAGGGGGCGCCGGTGACCCAGTACTTC. This sequence encodes CASSKGAPVTQYF.

A note on this clonotype: At one end, the junction sequence differs from germline, possibly due to a read error. The chain combines TRBV7-2 with TRBJ2-1; no clear D gene. The CDR3 consists of 11 residues. In germline, CDR1 is SGHTA, CDR2 FQGNSA. As DNA, the CDR3 is TGTGCCAGCACCTTAGTTTCTGAGCAGTTCTTC. Its translation is CASTLVSEQFF.

This clonotype came up a few times. The chain has TRBV20-1 and TRBJ2-5; 9 bases agree with TRBD2. The DNA end is a closer match to TRBJ2-1, so the J assignment may be wrong. The CDR3 sequence is 16 residues long. The germline V gene has CDR1 DFQATT and CDR2 SNEGSKA (reference sequence). CDR3 protein: CSARDSRLAGRNEQFF. Written as DNA, the CDR3 is TGCAGTGCTAGAGATTCACGGCTAGCGGGACGTAATGAGCAGTTCTTC.

This clonotype was seen more than once but under ten times. The chain uses TRBV2 and TRBJ1-4; 8 nucleotides match TRBD1. The CDR3 has 14 residues. V gave up 4 bases and J gave up 8 bases; unmatched junction bases: 6. Germline V gives CDR1 SNHLY, CDR2 FYNNEI. CDR3 loop: CASSVQGAREKLFF. The CDR3 DNA is TGTGCCAGCAGTGTCCAGGGGGCGCGGGAAAAACTGTTTTTT.

The genes are TRBV12-3 or TRBV12-4 and TRBJ2-3, with 8 bases lining up with TRBD2. V trimming: 2 bases; J trimming: 6 bases; junction bases outside the gene matches: 7. The CDR3 has 15 residues. The CDR3 bases are TGTGCCAGCAGTTTAAAAAGCGGGAGTCTGGATACGCAGTATTTT. This gives the protein CASSLKSGSLDTQYF.

The table lists this clonotype with a few counts. The CDR3 DNA reads TGTGCCAGCAGTTTAATTCCGGTGTTGACCAAAAACATTCAGTACTTC. It specifies CASSLIPVLTKNIQYF. The chain links TRBV28 to TRBJ2-4; D is unresolved. Germline V CDR1 and CDR2: MDHEN, SYDVKM. Trimming removed 2 bases at V and 2 bases at J, with 13 bases between. The CDR3 spans 16 residues. The entire variable domain, with the rest obtained from reference TRBV28 and TRBJ2-4, is as follows: DVKVTQSSRYLVKRTGEKVFLECVQDMDHENMFWYRQDPGLGLRLIYFSYDVKMKEKGDIPEGYSVSREKKERFSLILESASTNQTSMYLCASSLIPVLTKNIQYFGAGTRLSVL.

This clonotype turned up a few times. The chain has TRBV20-1 and TRBJ2-5, with TRBD2 matching 9 bases. The CDR3 extends over 17 amino acids. Germline V gives CDR1 DFQATT, CDR2 SNEGSKA (reference sequence). J was trimmed by 5 bases and V by 3 bases; bases with no gene match: 16. The CDR3 region is CSARSYIGGRAWETQYF. CDR3 bases: TGCAGTGCTAGGTCATATATTGGCGGGAGGGCCTGGGAGACCCAGTACTTC.

V and J are TRBV20-1 and TRBJ1-6; 11 bases line up with TRBD1. V lost 5 bases and J lost 0; bases outside the gene matches: 12. The CDR3 has 19 amino acids. CDR1 and CDR2 from the germline V gene are DFQATT and SNEGSKA (reference sequence). CDR3 sequence reads: CSARPRTGGTSSYNSPLHF. The CDR3 region has the DNA TGCAGTGCTCGCCCGAGGACAGGGGGCACTAGCTCCTATAATTCACCCCTCCACTTT.

The chain uses TRBV2 and TRBJ2-5, with 7 bases that match TRBD2. Germline CDR1 SNHLY, CDR2 FYNNEI. V shed 6 bases, J shed 1 base, and the junction held 11 bases outside the gene matches. This CDR3 spans 16 amino acids. CDR3 loop: CASSPIAGGTQETQYF. The CDR3 nucleotides are TGTGCCAGCAGCCCTATAGCGGGCGGCACCCAAGAGACCCAGTACTTC.

The chain has TRBV6-1 and TRBJ2-1; 7 bases are shared with TRBD1. The J call could be wrong; TRBJ2-5 is a better fit for the DNA end. This CDR3 has 14 residues. Germline CDR1 and CDR2: MNHNS and SASEGT. CDR3 sequence (DNA): TGTGCCAGCAGTGCTCGGGACAGTGGAGAGACCCAGTACTTC. Its protein product is CASSARDSGETQYF.

This chain uses TRBV5-1 with TRBJ1-4, with D possibly TRBD1 on 5 matching bases. V was shortened by 4 bases and J by 8 bases, with 12 bases between the two germline ends. The CDR3 loop spans 13 amino acids. Per germline, CDR1 SGHRS and CDR2 YFSETQ. As DNA, the CDR3 is TGCGCCAGCAGCATCGGGACGTTGGAAAAACTGTTTTTT. Translation: CASSIGTLEKLFF.

This clonotype came up a few times. The chain links TRBV28 to TRBJ1-1; 9 bases align to TRBD1. Germline V lookup: CDR1 MDHEN, CDR2 SYDVKM. V shed 5 bases and J 8 bases; nucleotides not matched to a gene: 3. The CDR3 sequence is 12 residues long. CDR3 sequence: CASSLGQGEAFF. The CDR3 region has the DNA TGTGCCAGCAGTCTTGGACAGGGGGAAGCTTTCTTT. Looking up the rest from reference TRBV28 and TRBJ1-1 gives the full variable domain: DVKVTQSSRYLVKRTGEKVFLECVQDMDHENMFWYRQDPGLGLRLIYFSYDVKMKEKGDIPEGYSVSREKKERFSLILESASTNQTSMYLCASSLGQGEAFFGQGTRLTVV.

This clonotype was observed a handful of times. V usage is TRBV28 and J usage is TRBJ2-5, with unresolved D. Looked up from germline, CDR1 is MDHEN and CDR2 is SYDVKM. This CDR3 comprises 14 residues. The ends were cut back, 0 bases at V and 5 bases at J, with 10 bases in the middle. Here the CDR3 DNA reads TGTGCCAGCAGTTTATGGCAGCTTGGGGAGACCCAGTACTTC. Protein: CASSLWQLGETQYF.

The chain employs TRBV9 and TRBJ2-3, with D unresolved. The CDR3 is 14 residues long. Looked up from germline, CDR1 is SGDLS and CDR2 is YYNGEE. Deletions cut 2 bases from V and 0 bases from J, with 7 bases between. CDR3 residues: CASSVAQSTDTQYF. The CDR3 nucleotides read TGTGCCAGCAGCGTCGCCCAAAGCACAGATACGCAGTATTTT.

The chain links TRBV13 to TRBJ2-1; D tentatively fits TRBD1 or TRBD2 (5 bases each). Germline V lookup: CDR1 PRHDT, CDR2 FYEKMQ (reference sequence). The CDR3 loop spans 14 amino acids. V lost 5 bases and J 10 bases, leaving 18 bases between the germline ends. The CDR3 nucleotides are TGTGCCAGCAGCCTACTACCCGGGGCCCTCGAGCAGTTCTTC. This translates into CASSLLPGALEQFF.

In regard to this clonotype: As the CDR3 is not closed by the conserved phenylalanine or tryptophan, this likely results from a read error. The rearrangement links TRBV4-1 to TRBJ2-3, with 10 positions matching TRBD2. This CDR3 contains 18 residues. CDR1 and CDR2 (germline): MGHRA, YSYEKL. CDR3 in amino acids: CASSQDAAPSGRTGTQYS. The CDR3 DNA sequence: TGCGCCAGCAGTCAAGACGCCGCACCTAGCGGGAGAACGGGTACGCAGTATTCT.

Worth noting for this clonotype: A much larger clone differs by one base, so this may be a read error. Lacking the conserved final phenylalanine or tryptophan, this CDR3 likely reflects a read error. V gene TRBV12-3 or TRBV12-4 combines with J gene TRBJ2-5; 8 bases match TRBD2. The junction had 9 bases not matched to a gene; V was cut back by 1 base and J by 2 bases. CDR3 length: 17 residues. CDR3 bases: TGTGCCAGCAGTTTAGGCGTTAGCGGGACCCCTCAAGAGACCCAGTACCTC. It translates to CASSLGVSGTPQETQYL.